This entry lists 23 T cell receptor delta chains sequenced from one sample in a study of gamma-delta T cells after stem cell transplantation. TCRdb re-identified clones in the RT-PCR reads via CATT. Of over 7,500 delta-chain clones in the sample, roughly 15% are singletons; the top ten hold around 6%. Sequencing input: gamma-delta T cells. Receptors originate from a human donor. It is not recorded whose cells these are; they may come from a transplant donor.

By share, this clone ranks as medium-sized. The rearrangement links TRDV3 to TRDJ1; 9 bases fit TRDD3. V trimming: 5 bases; J trimming: 2 bases; junction bases outside the gene matches: 15. The length of the CDR3 is 16 residues. Germline V lookup: CDR1 TVYSNPD, CDR2 GDNSRS (reference sequence). As DNA, the CDR3 is TGTGCCGGTTACGGCTTGGGGATACGCGCGACCGATAAACTCATCTTT. Its translation is CAGYGLGIRATDKLIF.

In its sample, this clone was seen a few times. CDR3: CALGERRPSPRTGDTDTDKLIF. As DNA, the CDR3 is TGTGCTCTTGGGGAACGTCGCCCCTCCCCAAGAACTGGGGATACGGACACCGATAAACTCATCTTT. The chain recombines TRDV1 with TRDJ1; 9 bases match TRDD3. V trimming: 1 base; J trimming: 0 bases; junction bases outside the gene matches: 21. Looked up from germline, CDR1 is TSWWSYY and CDR2 is QGS. The CDR3 is 22 residues long.

In its sample, this clone was seen a few times. This chain joins TRDV1 and TRDJ2, with D perhaps assigned TRDD2 or TRDD3 (6 bases each). The CDR3 spans 19 residues. Per the germline V gene, CDR1 is TSWWSYY and CDR2 is QGS. V was shortened by 5 bases and J by 4 bases, with 26 bases between the two germline ends. Here the CDR3 reads CALGSLSYRPGDETAQLFF. The DNA of the CDR3 is TGTGCTCTTGGGTCCCTTTCCTATAGGCCGGGGGACGAGACAGCACAACTCTTCTTT.

By sample fraction, this clone is medium-sized. This specimen includes other DNA sequences encoding the same CDR3. This rearrangement joins TRDV2 to TRDJ1, with D possibly matching TRDD3 (6 bases). Trimming left V 3 bases short and J 0 bases short, with 13 bases between. Germline V gene data show CDR1 as GEAIGNYY and CDR2 as EKD. The CDR3 consists of 15 residues. The CDR3 loop is CACDEGDRDTDKLIF. In DNA form, the CDR3 reads TGTGCCTGTGACGAGGGGGACCGGGACACCGATAAACTCATCTTT.

For this clone: This may arise from a read error, as a much more abundant clone is one base away. The rearrangement uses TRDV2 and TRDJ2; 9 nucleotides match TRDD3. This CDR3 has 17 residues. Germline V gives CDR1 GEAIGNYY, CDR2 EKD. V shed 6 bases, J shed 0 bases, and the junction held 10 bases outside the gene matches. In DNA form, the CDR3 reads TGTGCCTGTATGAGGGGGGATACTGGAGCTTTGACAGCACAACTCTTCTTT. Its protein is CACMRGDTGALTAQLFF.

This clone appeared a few times. V is TRDV3 and J is TRDJ1, with TRDD3 matching over 13 bases. Germline CDR1 reads TVYSNPD; CDR2 reads GDNSRS (reference sequence). The CDR3 contains 21 residues. After removal of 2 bases from V and 3 bases from J, the junction contained 24 bases not matched to a gene. Written as DNA, the CDR3 is TGTGCCTTTCGTGTCCCATTTTGCGTACTGGGGGATACGCGTATCCCCGATAAACTCATCTTT. Residues: CAFRVPFCVLGDTRIPDKLIF.

This clone was counted a few times. This chain connects TRDV2 to TRDJ3; D possibly corresponds to TRDD3 (6 bases). This CDR3 contains 23 residues. The germline V and J ends were trimmed by 0 bases and 0 bases, with 26 bases remaining between them. CDR1 GEAIGNYY and CDR2 EKD come from the germline V gene. The CDR3 DNA sequence: TGTGCCTGTGACACCGAATGGGCTGGGGAGACGGTACGCAGCTCCTGGGACACCCGACAGATGTTTTTC. It encodes CACDTEWAGETVRSSWDTRQMFF.

To note about this clone: A much larger clone sits a single nucleotide away, making a read error possible. The J gene is TRDJ1, the V gene TRDV2; TRDD3 matches 10 bases. V lost 3 bases to trimming and J lost 1 base; unmatched junction nucleotides: 10. The V gene's germline CDR1 is GEAIGNYY and CDR2 EKD. This CDR3 comprises 17 residues. The CDR3 coding sequence is TGTGCCTGTGACTCCGGACTGGGGGATTCTGTCACCGATAAACTCATCTTT. This encodes CACDSGLGDSVTDKLIF.

The chain links TRDV1 to TRDJ1; D unclear. There are 15 residues in the CDR3. Germline values: CDR1 TSWWSYY, CDR2 QGS. V dropped 3 bases and J dropped 0 bases, with 11 bases sitting between them. This CDR3 reads CALGDPGLNTDKLIF. The CDR3 DNA reads TGTGCTCTTGGGGACCCCGGTTTGAACACCGATAAACTCATCTTT.

This clone was counted a few times. The chain carries TRDV2 and TRDJ3; 8 bases are shared with TRDD3. Germline CDR1 and CDR2: GEAIGNYY and EKD. The CDR3 has 19 amino acids. Trimming at V came to 0 bases and at J to 0 bases, leaving 6 bases not matched to a gene. In DNA form, the CDR3 reads TGTGCCTGTGACACCGTACTGGGGGCCAGCTCCTGGGACACCCGACAGATGTTTTTC. It yields the protein CACDTVLGASSWDTRQMFF.

In its sample, this clone is medium-sized. The V call is TRDV1, the J call TRDJ1; maybe TRDD3 (6 bases). The CDR3 length is 17 residues. CDR1 TSWWSYY and CDR2 QGS come from the germline V gene. The V end lost 1 base, the J end lost 5 bases, and 20 bases lay between the germline ends. Here the CDR3 reads CALGEHLRDTPWDKLIF. The DNA for the CDR3 is TGTGCTCTTGGGGAACACCTACGAGATACGCCATGGGATAAACTCATCTTT.

This clone was seen once. A read error likely explains this, since a far larger clone differs by one base. The V and J genes are TRDV2 and TRDJ3, with 8 bases fitting TRDD3. Looked up from germline, CDR1 is GEAIGNYY and CDR2 is EKD. V was clipped by 2 bases and J by 3 bases; unmatched bases: 11. The length of the CDR3 is 19 residues. CDR3 region: CACDRELGILDWDTRQMFF. CDR3 coding DNA: TGTGCCTGTGACAGAGAATTGGGGATACTCGACTGGGACACCCGACAGATGTTTTTC.

In this sample, this clone is large. J is TRDJ3 and V is TRDV2; D unclear. There are 16 residues in the CDR3. The germline V gene has CDR1 GEAIGNYY and CDR2 EKD. Trimming left V 3 bases short and J 1 base short, with 9 bases between. The CDR3 region has the DNA TGTGCCTGTGACCCCACGGTATCCTGGGACACCCGACAGATGTTTTTC. Translating gives CACDPTVSWDTRQMFF.

Remarks on this clone: This may stem from a read error, because a much larger clone lies one nucleotide away. The J gene is TRDJ2, the V gene TRDV2, with 13 bases lining up with TRDD3. The CDR3 is 17 amino acids. Germline V gene lookup returns CDR1 GEAIGNYY and CDR2 EKD. For the CDR3, the DNA is TGTGCCTGTGACTTTATACTGGGGGATACGTTGATAGCACAACTCTTCTTT. It translates to CACDFILGDTLIAQLFF.

This chain connects TRDV1 to TRDJ1; 9 bases line up with TRDD2. Germline loops: CDR1 TSWWSYY, CDR2 QGS. The CDR3 has 24 amino acids. Trimming cost V 1 base and J 3 bases; bases outside gene matches: 30. This chain's CDR3 is CALGEQWNAFLRGLGIPPADKLIF. CDR3 sequence (DNA): TGTGCTCTTGGGGAACAATGGAATGCCTTCCTACGGGGACTGGGGATCCCGCCGGCCGATAAACTCATCTTT.

This clone has more than one count but fewer than ten. The rearrangement links TRDV1 to TRDJ1; TRDD3 agrees at 9 bases. Germline values: CDR1 TSWWSYY, CDR2 QGS. There are 21 residues in the CDR3. Trimming at V came to 4 bases and at J to 0 bases, leaving 21 bases not matched to a gene. The CDR3 here is CALGGRLPRTGGPPNTDKLIF. CDR3 in DNA: TGTGCTCTTGGGGGGCGCCTTCCCCGTACTGGGGGACCACCTAACACCGATAAACTCATCTTT.

This clone occurred a few times. This chain connects TRDV1 to TRDJ1; 8 bases align to TRDD3. Germline assignment: CDR1 TSWWSYY and CDR2 QGS. Losses at the gene ends were 3 bases for V and 7 bases for J; bases not matched to a gene: 28. The CDR3 has 21 amino acids. CDR3 residues: CALGDIPIAGIQWPVFGKLIF. The CDR3 DNA sequence: TGTGCTCTTGGGGATATTCCGATCGCGGGGATACAATGGCCGGTATTCGGTAAACTCATCTTT.

Judged by abundance, this clone is medium-sized. CDR3 amino acids: CALGAQQTYTDKLIF. The CDR3 region has the DNA TGTGCTCTTGGGGCCCAACAGACGTACACCGATAAACTCATCTTT. V gene TRDV1 combines with J gene TRDJ1; no clear D gene. In germline, CDR1 is TSWWSYY, CDR2 QGS. V lost 4 bases and J 0 bases, leaving 12 bases between the germline ends. The CDR3 contains 15 residues.

By share of the sample, this clone is medium-sized. The chain carries TRDV1 and TRDJ1, with D possibly being TRDD2 (6 bases). The length of the CDR3 is 23 residues. In germline, CDR1 is TSWWSYY, CDR2 QGS. Trimming cost V 3 bases and J 0 bases, with 35 bases left between them. The CDR3: CALGDGGIPSPLFAGRDTDKLIF. The CDR3 nucleotides are TGTGCTCTTGGGGACGGTGGTATTCCTTCCCCCCTGTTTGCTGGGAGAGACACCGATAAACTCATCTTT.

The chain recombines TRDV2 with TRDJ3; TRDD3 matches at 13 bases. The ends lost 2 bases at V and 5 bases at J; junction bases unmatched: 20. The CDR3 consists of 23 residues. The germline V gene has CDR1 GEAIGNYY and CDR2 EKD. In DNA, the CDR3 is TGTGCCTGTGACATCCCGTACTGGGGGATACGCGCTTCGACCCTCCGGGACACCCGACAGATGTTTTTC. This gives the protein CACDIPYWGIRASTLRDTRQMFF.

This clone is medium-sized (0.01 to 0.1%) in the sample. The gene calls are TRDV2 and TRDJ2, with 10 nucleotides matching TRDD3. CDR1 and CDR2 from the germline V gene are GEAIGNYY and EKD. V shed 2 bases, J shed 0 bases, and the junction held 2 bases outside the gene matches. The CDR3 consists of 16 residues. CDR3 in amino acids: CACDILGDALTAQLFF. CDR3 in DNA: TGTGCCTGTGACATACTGGGGGATGCTTTGACAGCACAACTCTTCTTT.

The V and J genes are TRDV2 and TRDJ1, with 7 bases matching TRDD3. Unmatched junction bases numbered 9, after V lost 0 bases and J lost 0 bases. The CDR3 length is 17 residues. CDR1 and CDR2 from the germline V gene are GEAIGNYY and EKD. The chain's CDR3 is CACDTVGGPTYTDKLIF. DNA for the CDR3: TGTGCCTGTGACACCGTTGGGGGACCCACGTACACCGATAAACTCATCTTT.

V and J are TRDV2 and TRDJ3, with 12 positions matching TRDD3. The CDR3 has 21 amino acids. With V trimmed by 0 bases and J by 5 bases, 13 bases remained unmatched. Germline CDR1 GEAIGNYY, CDR2 EKD. CDR3 nucleotide sequence: TGTGCCTGTGACACCGTTACCCACTGGGGGATACACACCCGGGACACCCGACAGATGTTTTTC. Its protein is CACDTVTHWGIHTRDTRQMFF.